Here is one T cell receptor (beta chain) with its context. The antigen it recognizes is unknown. The record has no base qualities; no much larger clone is one base away. There are 16 amino acids in the CDR3, from cysteine to phenylalanine inclusive. Left in the record is the CDR3 DNA by itself, 48 bases read in frame from the first base. V ends up 3 bases short and J 0 bases short, with an unmatched junction base count of 6. For CDR1 and CDR2, the germline V gene lists KGHSH and LQKENI. These data belong to a study of CD8+ T cells in alopecia areata (dated by TCRdb to 2017 to 2018). With respect to the entire study: The treated patients took part in an open-label pilot trial in which moderate-to-severe alopecia areata was treated with oral tofacitinib at 5 to 10 mg twice daily. Tofacitinib-treated patients had biopsies at baseline and at 4 and 24 weeks of treatment, with a later scalp biopsy in several patients. Human TCRbeta sequencing covered scalp tissue and sorted CD4+ and CD8+ peripheral blood T cells from patchy and totalis/universalis alopecia areata patients and healthy controls. The RNA source kit depended on sample type: the PAXgene miRNA kit for fixed scalp, the miRNeasy kit for PBMCs, and the RNeasy kit for mouse skin. immunoSEQ multiplex PCR using 35 Vbeta forward primers and 13 Jbeta reverse primers was used to amplify TCRbeta CDR3 regions. Tofacitinib was administered for 6 to 18 months, and 6 months of follow-up off drug were then conducted to assess delayed response and recurrence. For the treated patients, the SALT score, which quantifies what percentage of scalp surface area is affected, served as the measure of disease severity. In both human patients and the C3H/HeJ mouse model, the study applied high-throughput TCRbeta sequencing to look at T cell clonal expansion in alopecia areata. Scalp clonality was compared across normal scalp (n=4), patchy alopecia areata scalp (n=8), and alopecia totalis/universalis scalp (n=8). What the authors observed across the whole study: Scalp TCR repertoire analysis is complicated because resident alphabeta T cells in normal human skin are also sequenced, whereas mouse skin is dominated by gammadelta T cells. The treated cohort was small, with a single nonresponder, so links between baseline CD8+ expansion and response need larger studies. Higher clonality and more expanded CD8+ clones were observed in lesional scalp than in normal scalp, particularly in alopecia totalis/universalis, a finding suggestive of antigenic drive. During tofacitinib treatment, many expanded lesional clones remained in scalp and blood, and this persistence may partly explain relapse after treatment is stopped. Shared TCR sequences between patients were less evident than in mice, which may be partly attributable to HLA diversity in the patient population. Tofacitinib significantly lowered scalp clonality and the number of expanded CD8+ clones among the top 100 scalp clones.

Receptor amplification or capture employed the immunoSEQ multiplex PCR assay. RNA was extracted from all samples and reverse transcribed into cDNA, which served as template for TCR sequencing. First-strand cDNA was synthesized with SuperScript III using a 2:1 mix of oligo-dT and random hexamers. Amplification bias was assessed with a synthetic immune receptor repertoire, and residual bias was removed computationally. As for the authors' bioinformatics: Raw reads were preprocessed to remove errors, and CDR3 was defined according to IMGT conventions as the region from the conserved cysteine to phenylalanine. Clonality was calculated as 1 minus Shannon entropy normalized by log2 of the number of productive unique TCRs. Scalp TCRbeta sequences were cross-referenced with sorted blood CD4 and CD8 repertoires so that the CD4 or CD8 identity of scalp clones could be inferred. Drawn from immuneACCESS, this table holds only the in-frame rearrangements with V and J called that TCRdb kept. Clones are partly lost; checked studies trace under half to an unresolved V gene and leave the rest unexplained. The D gene and trimming were derived from the DNA, and the V and J assignments and clone size from that table. The sample table lists about 220,000 clones, under 75% of them with a count of one. The ten most abundant clones make up about 1.4% of the sample.

The time point tag for this specimen amounts to: more than three weeks on oral tofacitinib. The intended sense of this specimen's treatment or condition label: oral pan-JAK inhibitor, 5-10 mg twice daily. Lesional scalp punch biopsies and peripheral blood were collected from alopecia areata patients. PBMCs were isolated by density centrifugation and stained for CD3, CD4 and CD8, after which CD4+ and CD8+ T cells were sorted on a FACSAria. The V and J segments used are TRBV18 and TRBJ2-7, and TRBD1 matches 9 of the central bases. Source: CD4+ T cells sorted from blood, taken at week 4, from a patient treated with tofacitinib. The clonotype comes from a human donor with alopecia areata. The CDR3 reads CASSPLGQGYSYEQYF. The DNA sequence reads TGTGCCAGCTCACCGTTGGGACAGGGTTACTCCTACGAGCAGTACTTC.